The 2 T cell receptor beta chains presented below share a single source sample, sequenced in a study of siplizumab effects on memory and regulatory T cells. The protocol was immunoSEQ multiplex PCR, while the TCRdb copy is restricted to in-frame clones and leaves out a portion. Of 94,000 or so clones in the sample, around 97% are singletons; the top ten hold less than 0.035%. The sample comprised naive CD4+ T cells sorted from blood. The receptors stem from a human donor in good health.

This clone came up once. The chain couples TRBV29-1 to TRBJ1-3; tentative D call: TRBD1 (6 bases). Trimming pared 6 bases from V and 3 bases from J, leaving 15 bases between. This CDR3 comprises 14 residues. CDR1 is SQVTM and CDR2 is ANQGSEA in the germline V gene. The CDR3 DNA reads as TGCAGCGTCTCCCCATCAGGGGATGGAAACACCATATATTTT. Protein product: CSVSPSGDGNTIYF.

V and J are TRBV7-2 and TRBJ1-2; D not certain. The CDR3 is 12 residues long. The V and J ends lost 3 bases and 8 bases respectively, with 10 bases between them. The V gene's germline CDR1 is SGHTA and CDR2 FQGNSA. The CDR3 protein is CASSFDEGGYTF. DNA for the CDR3: TGTGCCAGCAGCTTTGATGAAGGCGGCTACACCTTC.